This T cell receptor beta chain was sequenced during a study of molecular identifiers for immune sequencing clone quantification. As for the study in general: Replicates split RNA from approximately 20,000 or 100,000 naive CD8 cells five ways, and the researchers sequenced four portions.

TCRdb analysed the PCR reads with MiXCR anew, one entry per CDR3 protein. The table has roughly 630,000 distinct CDR3 sequences, about 25% seen once. This clonotype was seen ten or more times. Its antigen remains unknown. Findings and limits, study-wide: Clones of above 20 RNA copies carried over 99% of effector molecules; in naive cells they carried under 1%. Highly expanded clone sizes could be underestimated by identical TCR molecules that share a barcode.

Sorting recovered naive CD8 T cells on a CD8+CD4-CCR7+CD45RA+ profile. This receptor was obtained from a human donor in good health. Some libraries in this study had Jurkat cell RNA spiked in. The sequencing input was naive CD8+ T cells from blood, with Jurkat cell RNA spiked in. Subset meaning: FACS-sorted CD8+CD4-CCR7+CD45RA+ naive T cells.

CDR3 nucleotides: TGTGCCAGTAGAGCGGCGGGGGGCCCCGGAGATACGCAGTATTTT. Its protein is CASRAAGGPGDTQYF. The genes are TRBV19 and TRBJ2-3; 8 bases line up with TRBD2. Unmatched junction bases numbered 10, after V lost 6 bases and J lost 5 bases. The CDR3 is made up of 15 amino acids. CDR1 and CDR2 from the germline V gene are LNHDA and SQIVND (reference sequence).